One and the same sample provided the 26 T cell receptor beta chains below, sequenced in a study of identifying expanded T cells in peripheral blood. Method: immunoSEQ multiplex PCR; TCRdb's copy keeps in-frame clones and lacks some. The table has about 52,000 clones, approximately 86% seen once. Source material: blood. Receptor source: a person between 18 and 70 years old in good health.

The chain employs TRBV7-2 and TRBJ2-2; 10 bases agree with TRBD2. The CDR3 covers 17 residues. Germline CDR1 SGHTA, CDR2 FQGNSA. V shed 5 bases, J shed 0 bases, and the junction held 6 bases outside the gene matches. In DNA, the CDR3 is TGTGCCAGCAGCCTGGATGGACTAGCGGCGAACACCGGGGAGCTGTTTTTT. Translating gives CASSLDGLAANTGELFF. Based on the CDR3 plus reference TRBV7-2 and TRBJ2-2, the full variable domain is GAGVSQSPSNKVTEKGKDVELRCDPISGHTALYWYRQSLGQGLEFLIYFQGNSAPDKSGLPSDRFSAERTGGSVSTLTIQRTQQEDSAVYLCASSLDGLAANTGELFFGEGSRLTVL.

The chain employs TRBV2 and TRBJ1-2; D is ambiguous. CDR3 length: 13 residues. Trimming pared 6 bases from V and 1 base from J, leaving 9 bases between. Per germline, CDR1 SNHLY and CDR2 FYNNEI. The CDR3 bases are TGTGCCAGCAGAGGTGGGCTTAACTATGGCTACACCTTC. The encoded protein is CASRGGLNYGYTF.

This rearrangement joins TRBV5-8 to TRBJ1-5; D possibly corresponds to TRBD1 (5 bases). The CDR3 runs 17 residues. V lost 0 bases and J 5 bases, leaving 18 bases between the germline ends. The V gene's germline CDR1 is SGHTS and CDR2 YDEGEE. The CDR3 DNA sequence: TGTGCCAGCAGCTTGGAGGGGACTAGTATATATTATCAGCCCCAGCATTTT. It codes for CASSLEGTSIYYQPQHF.

The chain combines TRBV10-2 with TRBJ2-1; unclear D gene. V was clipped by 3 bases and J by 3 bases, with 12 bases between them. CDR1 WSHSY and CDR2 SAAADI come from the germline V gene. The CDR3 runs 15 residues. CDR3 DNA: TGCGCCAGCAGTGAAATACGGTTCAGCTACAATGAGCAGTTCTTC. Amino acid sequence: CASSEIRFSYNEQFF.

V usage is TRBV6-1 and J usage is TRBJ1-1, with a weak D call TRBD1 (5 bases). Germline CDR1 MNHNS, CDR2 SASEGT. The V gene lost 6 bases and the J gene lost 6 bases, with 17 bases spanning the gap. The CDR3 loop spans 14 amino acids. The DNA of the CDR3 is TGTGCCAGCAGCGGGGCCCTCTTGGTCGCTGAAGCTTTCTTT. Protein: CASSGALLVAEAFF.

The rearrangement joins TRBV6-1 to TRBJ1-1; D might be TRBD1 (5 bases). Trimming stripped 1 base from V and 2 bases from J, with 11 bases between. Germline V CDR1 and CDR2: MNHNS, SASEGT. The CDR3 extends over 15 amino acids. CDR3 in amino acids: CASSEGWGENTEAFF. For the CDR3, the DNA is TGTGCCAGCAGTGAAGGATGGGGGGAAAACACTGAAGCTTTCTTT.

J is TRBJ1-4 and V is TRBV11-2; 8 bases agree with TRBD1. From germline, CDR1 is SGHAT and CDR2 FQNNGV. The length of the CDR3 is 15 residues. V was pared by 5 bases and J by 0 bases, with 2 bases of the junction left unmatched. DNA of the CDR3: TGTGCCAGCAGCCGGACAGGGCCAACTAATGAAAAACTGTTTTTT. It translates to CASSRTGPTNEKLFF.

V usage is TRBV4-3 and J usage is TRBJ2-3, with a possible D match to TRBD2 (7 bases). The CDR3 totals 15 residues. Germline CDR1 LGHNA, CDR2 YSLEER. Trimming pared 0 bases from V and 8 bases from J, leaving 15 bases between. CDR3 bases: TGCGCCAGCAGCCAAGAAGGACAGTGGGGGGGTACGCAGTATTTT. It specifies CASSQEGQWGGTQYF.

This chain joins TRBV11-2 and TRBJ2-7; TRBD1 agrees at 8 bases. This CDR3 region has 15 residues. V lost 4 bases, J lost 0 bases, and 5 bases stayed unmatched. CDR1 SGHAT and CDR2 FQNNGV come from the germline V gene. The DNA of the CDR3 is TGTGCCAGCAGCTCTCCGGGGACAGGCTCCTACGAGCAGTACGTC. Its protein is CASSSPGTGSYEQYV.

This chain joins TRBV9 and TRBJ2-1; TRBD2 matches 11 bases. CDR1 is SGDLS and CDR2 is YYNGEE in the germline V gene. V gave up 4 bases and J gave up 6 bases; unmatched junction bases: 6. The CDR3 runs 15 residues. The DNA for the CDR3 is TGTGCCAGCAGCTCTGGACTAGCGGGCCTCAATGAGCAGTTCTTC. Translation gives CASSSGLAGLNEQFF. Complete variable domain (other parts from reference TRBV9 and TRBJ2-1): DSGVTQTPKHLITATGQRVTLRCSPRSGDLSVYWYQQSLDQGLQFLIQYYNGEERAKGNILERFSAQQFPDLHSELNLSSLELGDSALYFCASSSGLAGLNEQFFGPGTRLTVL.

The chain carries TRBV21-1 and TRBJ2-5; TRBD1, the table's D call, lacks a check against the DNA. TRBV21-1 represents a pseudogene. This CDR3 spans 15 amino acids. This CDR3 is CASSNTGQSQETQYF. The CDR3 DNA follows: TGTGCCAGCAGCAATACGGGACAATCCCAAGAGACCCAGTACTTC.

The J gene is TRBJ1-1, the V gene TRBV30; D is possibly TRBD1 (5 bases). The CDR3 consists of 15 residues. V was shortened by 0 bases and J by 0 bases, with 11 bases between the two germline ends. Germline CDR1 GTSNPN, CDR2 SVGIG (reference sequence). The CDR3, as DNA: TGTGCCTGGAGTGTTTGGGGGGTCTTGAACACTGAAGCTTTCTTT. It is translated as CAWSVWGVLNTEAFF.

This rearrangement joins TRBV2 to TRBJ1-6; 10 bases map to TRBD1. V shed 6 bases, J shed 10 bases, and the junction held 12 bases outside the gene matches. Looked up from germline, CDR1 is SNHLY and CDR2 is FYNNEI. This CDR3 spans 16 amino acids. The CDR3 region has the DNA TGTGCCAGCAGCGGGGGTTTGGACAGGGGGAGATCACCCCTCCACTTT. Protein: CASSGGLDRGRSPLHF. Looking up the rest from reference TRBV2 and TRBJ1-6 gives the full variable domain: EPEVTQTPSHQVTQMGQEVILRCVPISNHLYFYWYRQILGQKVEFLVSFYNNEISEKSEIFDDQFSVERPDGSNFTLKIRSTKLEDSAMYFCASSGGLDRGRSPLHFGNGTRLTVT.

The chain carries TRBV4-2 and TRBJ2-6; D call uncertain. V shed 0 bases and J shed 2 bases, with 17 bases lying between them. CDR1 LGHNA and CDR2 YNFKEQ come from the germline V gene. This CDR3 comprises 19 residues. CDR3 amino acids: CASSQDLRLSRAGANVLTF. The CDR3 DNA follows: TGTGCCAGCAGCCAAGATTTGAGACTCTCTAGGGCTGGGGCCAACGTCCTGACTTTC.

The chain couples TRBV7-9 to TRBJ1-2; 8 nucleotides line up with TRBD1. CDR1 and CDR2 from the germline V gene are SEHNR and FQNEAQ (reference sequence). Losses at the gene ends were 5 bases for V and 2 bases for J; bases not matched to a gene: 10. This CDR3 spans 16 amino acids. This CDR3 is CASSHLGQGGNYGYTF. Here the CDR3 DNA reads TGTGCCAGCAGCCATCTAGGACAGGGTGGAAACTATGGCTACACCTTC.

A single count supports this clone. The chain recombines TRBV5-4 with TRBJ2-5; no clear D gene. The V gene's germline CDR1 is SGHNT and CDR2 YYREEE (reference sequence). The CDR3 loop spans 11 amino acids. The V and J ends lost 3 bases and 4 bases respectively, with 4 bases between them. CDR3 nucleotide sequence: TGTGCCAGCAGCTCACTAGAGACCCAGTACTTC. Amino acid sequence: CASSSLETQYF.

This chain uses TRBV5-1 with TRBJ2-2, with D perhaps matching TRBD2 (6 bases). Per the germline V gene, CDR1 is SGHRS and CDR2 is YFSETQ. V was clipped by 4 bases and J by 3 bases, with 13 bases between them. This CDR3 region has 15 residues. DNA of the CDR3: TGCGCCAGCAGCCGGAGGGCAGGCCACACCGGGGAGCTGTTTTTT. It translates to CASSRRAGHTGELFF.

The rearrangement uses TRBV6-1 and TRBJ1-1; D not certain. The CDR3 is made up of 12 amino acids. Germline CDR1 MNHNS, CDR2 SASEGT. Trimming removed 6 bases at V and 1 base at J, with 6 bases between. CDR3 DNA: TGTGCCAGCAGCCAGGCGAACACTGAAGCTTTCTTT. Its protein product is CASSQANTEAFF.

CDR3 protein: CASSISWGGGDTQYF. CDR3 DNA sequence: TGTGCCAGTAGTATCTCGTGGGGGGGCGGAGATACGCAGTATTTT. The chain joins TRBV19 to TRBJ2-3, with TRBD2 as a possible D gene (7 bases). The CDR3 length is 15 residues. Germline values: CDR1 LNHDA, CDR2 SQIVND (reference sequence). Trimming shortened V by 3 bases and J by 5 bases, and 15 bases separated the two germline ends.

This chain connects TRBV4-3 to TRBJ2-1, with 10 bases matching TRBD1. Germline V CDR1 and CDR2: LGHNA, YSLEER. Unmatched junction bases numbered 8, after V lost 5 bases and J lost 1 base. The CDR3 sequence is 17 residues long. CDR3 DNA sequence: TGCGCCAGCAGCACCCGACAGGGGGCGATTTCCTACAATGAGCAGTTCTTC. It codes for CASSTRQGAISYNEQFF.

J is TRBJ1-2 and V is TRBV5-6; possibly TRBD1 for D (5 bases). CDR3 length equals 14 residues. The germline V and J ends were trimmed by 1 base and 4 bases, with 11 bases remaining between them. Germline V gives CDR1 SGHDT, CDR2 YYEEEE. The CDR3 region is CASSLQGLGYGYTF. The CDR3 nucleotides are TGTGCCAGCAGCTTGCAGGGACTGGGCTATGGCTACACCTTC.

The chain couples TRBV11-2 to TRBJ2-5; the D is unclear. Trimming took off 3 bases at V and 0 bases at J, with 8 bases between the two ends. CDR3 length: 14 amino acids. The germline V gene encodes CDR1 SGHAT and CDR2 FQNNGV. In DNA form, the CDR3 reads TGTGCCAGCAGCTTGGCAGGACACCAAGAGACCCAGTACTTC. It is translated as CASSLAGHQETQYF.

The V and J genes are TRBV11-2 and TRBJ2-7, with TRBD1 identical over 7 bases. V was clipped by 3 bases and J by 5 bases; unmatched bases: 4. The CDR3 is 13 residues long. The germline gives CDR1 SGHAT, CDR2 FQNNGV. The CDR3 coding sequence is TGTGCCAGCAGCTTGGGACAGCGACACGAGCAGTACGTC. It encodes CASSLGQRHEQYV.

The CDR3 sequence is CASSSSTFGGEQYF. Written as DNA, the CDR3 is TGTGCCAGCAGCTCTTCAACCTTCGGGGGCGAGCAGTACTTC. V is TRBV11-3 and J is TRBJ2-7; a possible D gene is TRBD2 (6 bases). Germline assignment: CDR1 SGHNT and CDR2 YENEEA. Between the trimmed V and J ends, which lost 4 bases and 6 bases, there was a span of 16 bases. This CDR3 is built from 14 residues.

The chain links TRBV6-6 to TRBJ1-2, with 7 bases identical to TRBD1. Germline CDR1 and CDR2: MNHNY and SVGAGI (reference sequence). The J segment lost 8 bases and the V segment lost 4 bases, leaving 4 bases of the junction unmatched. The CDR3 extends over 12 amino acids. CDR3 sequence: CASSSSGGGYTF. The CDR3 nucleotides are TGTGCCAGCAGTTCCTCAGGGGGGGGCTACACCTTC.

The J gene is TRBJ2-1, the V gene TRBV19; possible D gene TRBD2, 5 bases. Germline values: CDR1 LNHDA, CDR2 SQIVND (reference sequence). The CDR3 covers 14 residues. Trimming cost V 7 bases and J 4 bases, with 14 bases left between them. For the CDR3, the DNA is TGTGCCAGTAAGCGGAAAACAACGTACAATGAGCAGTTCTTC. Translated, it gives CASKRKTTYNEQFF.